Listed below are T cell receptor beta chains from one sample, sequenced in a study of blood T cell repertoires in COVID-19. The method was immunoSEQ multiplex PCR; TCRdb's version includes in-frame clones alone and lacks a portion of them. The table shows approximately 75,000 clones, with roughly four fifths occurring only once. Source material: peripheral blood. The receptors here all came from a human donor in a cohort sampled during active COVID-19. Both conserved end residues are part of each CDR3. The size field is filled for only some rows; it gives once, few, many or a size class.

>TRBJ2-6|TRBV7-2|-
CASSLDFNPGANVLTF
>TRBJ2-6|TRBV19|-
CASSIRTNSGANVLTF
>TRBJ1-2|TRBV6-6|-
CASSPRDPRTGALDGYTF
>TRBJ2-1|TRBV9|-
CASSAYSGGARNEQFF
>TRBJ1-3|TRBV6-6|-
CASRSDIGNTIYF
>TRBJ1-4|TRBV4-3|-
CASSQKPLAPENEKLFF
>TRBJ1-2|TRBV9|-
CASSTLTGDFRGYTF
>TRBJ2-6|TRBV7-9|-
CASSLRGANVLTF
>TRBJ1-1|TRBV12-3/TRBV12-4|once
CASRSQANTEAFF
>TRBJ2-5|TRBV18|-
CASSPELAGDQETQYF
>TRBJ2-5|TRBV5-1|-
CASNVALAGETQYF